This paragraph reports one T cell receptor beta chain. Its antigen is still unknown. In the PCR, 60 Vbeta and 13 Jbeta primers were used. TCRdb's copy holds only in-frame clones and misses some; the assay was immunoSEQ multiplex PCR. This table holds 250,000 to 350,000 clones, 70% to 90% found once. Germline V gene sequence: CDR1 MNHEY, CDR2 SVGAGI. After removal of 2 bases from V and 0 bases from J, the junction contained 2 bases not matched to a gene. This CDR3 contains 15 residues. The record originates from a study of cytomegalovirus exposure and HLA in healthy donors. Study observations and caveats: Presence/absence analysis assumed near-uniform sequencing depth across donors. Cytomegalovirus association was assigned to 150 to 200 TCR beta chains. A missense variant in DCLRE1C was later tied to TCR beta V- and J-gene trimming. Immune exposure data for these donors was limited to CMV serostatus.

The sequence derives from a man in his forties in good health and CMV-seropositive. The sequencing input was PBMCs. V and J are TRBV6-5 and TRBJ1-1; 8 nucleotides line up with TRBD1. DNA of the CDR3: TGTGCCAGCAGTTACGACAGGGGCATGAACACTGAAGCTTTCTTT. Translated, it gives CASSYDRGMNTEAFF.